These 27 T cell receptor beta chains were sequenced from one sample in a study of response to subunit inactivated influenza vaccine. TCRdb reprocessed the RT-PCR reads via MiXCR and lists one record per CDR3 protein. The sample yields roughly 620,000 distinct CDR3 sequences, around 11% seen once. These same data were also listed under a study on T cells expressing NK-cell markers. Turning to that study: TCR beta cDNA was made by 5'RACE template switching with UMIs.

The starting material was PBMCs from blood, obtained on the day of vaccination. Receptors originate from a man aged 45-65 years who received an inactivated influenza vaccine.

CDR3 in DNA: TGCAGCACGCGAACCGGGACAGGGGTGGGCGAGCAGTACTTC. Protein product: CSTRTGTGVGEQYF. The rearrangement joins TRBV29-1 to TRBJ2-7; TRBD1 aligns across 10 bases. The CDR3 runs to 14 residues. The junction had 13 bases not matched to a gene; V was cut back by 8 bases and J by 6 bases. CDR1 is SQVTM, CDR2 ANQGSEA, per germline.

The chain couples TRBV4-3 to TRBJ2-2; D is uncertain. The CDR3 is 14 amino acids. V dropped 1 base and J dropped 7 bases, with 10 bases sitting between them. Germline CDR1 reads LGHNA; CDR2 reads YSLEER. The CDR3 loop is CASSQVWNDGELFF. CDR3 DNA: TGCGCCAGCAGCCAAGTGTGGAATGACGGGGAGCTGTTTTTT.

This clonotype turned up a few times. The chain employs TRBV7-2 and TRBJ2-1; 12 nucleotides line up with TRBD2. The CDR3 consists of 16 residues. V gave up 1 base and J gave up 8 bases; unmatched junction bases: 6. Germline V gene sequence: CDR1 SGHTA, CDR2 FQGNSA. For the CDR3, the DNA is TGTGCCAGCAGCTTAGGGCTCACTAGCGGGGGGTATGAGCAGTTCTTC. Its protein product is CASSLGLTSGGYEQFF.

There are a few counts of this clonotype. J is TRBJ2-1 and V is TRBV5-1, with TRBD1 matching 7 bases. Germline CDR1 and CDR2: SGHRS and YFSETQ. This CDR3 contains 13 residues. Unmatched junction bases numbered 8, after V lost 4 bases and J lost 10 bases. As DNA, the CDR3 is TGCGCCAGCAGCCTGGGGACAGAGTCGGAGCAGTTCTTC. It translates to CASSLGTESEQFF.

The V and J genes are TRBV10-3 and TRBJ2-1, with 8 bases aligning to TRBD2. V dropped 10 bases and J dropped 8; count of bases not matched to a gene: 7. Germline V CDR1 and CDR2: ENHRY, SYGVKD. There are 12 residues in the CDR3. The CDR3 DNA reads TGTGCCACGTCGGGGGGGCCTGATGAGCAGTTCTTC. Its protein is CATSGGPDEQFF.

The rearrangement links TRBV5-1 to TRBJ2-7, with D hard to call. The CDR3 is 14 residues long. The V end was cut by 3 bases, the J end by 0 bases, with 10 bases between. CDR1 is SGHRS and CDR2 is YFSETQ in the germline V gene. CDR3 in DNA: TGCGCCAGCAGCTCCCAGGTTGACTCCTACGAGCAGTACTTC. This translates into CASSSQVDSYEQYF.

Only one count was recorded for this clonotype. This rearrangement joins TRBV20-1 to TRBJ1-1; 7 bases align to TRBD1. The germline V gene encodes CDR1 DFQATT and CDR2 SNEGSKA (reference sequence). With 0 bases clipped from V and 9 bases from J, the junction kept 13 bases outside the gene matches. The CDR3 has 15 amino acids. The CDR3 sequence: CSARDPGTAYSQAFF. CDR3 DNA sequence: TGCAGTGCTAGAGATCCCGGGACAGCTTATTCTCAAGCTTTCTTT.

In its sample, this clonotype was seen a few times. This chain joins TRBV7-9 and TRBJ2-7; 7 bases align to TRBD2. The CDR3 totals 13 residues. J lost 6 bases, V lost 8 bases, and 10 bases had no gene match. Germline CDR1 is SEHNR and CDR2 is FQNEAQ (reference sequence). CDR3 protein: CASEGGPLSEQYF. The CDR3 DNA follows: TGTGCCAGCGAGGGAGGGCCTTTAAGCGAGCAGTACTTC.

This chain uses TRBV7-9 with TRBJ2-6; TRBD1 might be the D (6 bases). This CDR3 is built from 14 residues. Germline V gene sequence: CDR1 SEHNR, CDR2 FQNEAQ (reference sequence). Trimming stripped 8 bases from V and 1 base from J, with 9 bases between. CDR3 sequence reads: CASAGDSGANVLTF. The CDR3 DNA sequence: TGTGCCAGCGCAGGGGATTCTGGGGCCAACGTCCTGACTTTC.

This clonotype was recorded a few times. The rearrangement uses TRBV14 and TRBJ2-7, with a possible D match to TRBD1 (5 bases). This CDR3 comprises 14 residues. Germline V lookup: CDR1 SGHDN, CDR2 FVKESK. The ends were cut back, 2 bases at V and 2 bases at J, with 10 bases in the middle. CDR3 in amino acids: CASSQFTGTYEQYF. CDR3 in DNA: TGTGCCAGCAGCCAATTCACAGGAACCTACGAGCAGTACTTC.

The rearrangement joins TRBV12-3 or TRBV12-4 to TRBJ2-3, with 11 bases that match TRBD2. The V and J ends lost 6 bases and 5 bases, in that order; junction bases with no gene match: 10. This CDR3 is 16 amino acids long. In nucleotides, the CDR3 is TGTGCCAGCAGACATACTAGCGGGAGAGGAAGAGATACGCAGTATTTT. Translation gives CASRHTSGRGRDTQYF.

This clonotype has more than one count but fewer than ten. This sequence joins TRBV20-1 and TRBJ2-3; 8 nucleotides line up with TRBD2. Germline-derived CDR1 and CDR2 are DFQATT and SNEGSKA (reference sequence). J was trimmed by 8 bases and V by 4 bases; bases with no gene match: 11. The CDR3 length is 14 residues. The CDR3 here is CSATLAGVRGTQYF. CDR3 DNA sequence: TGCAGTGCTACCCTAGCGGGCGTCCGGGGTACGCAGTATTTT.

V usage is TRBV3-1 and J usage is TRBJ2-7; possibly TRBD2 for D (5 bases). Germline V CDR1 and CDR2: LGHDT, YNNKEL (reference sequence). V lost 1 base and J 4 bases, leaving 17 bases between the germline ends. The CDR3 contains 16 residues. CDR3 region: CASSQVRVAGPYEQYF. Written as DNA, the CDR3 is TGTGCCAGCAGCCAAGTGCGGGTCGCGGGCCCTTACGAGCAGTACTTC.

This clonotype was counted a few times. The rearrangement uses TRBV3-1 and TRBJ2-1; D not certain. CDR3 length: 14 amino acids. With 5 bases removed from V and 7 bases from J, the gap between germline ends came to 15 bases. From germline, CDR1 is LGHDT and CDR2 YNNKEL (reference sequence). CDR3 in DNA: TGTGCCAGCAGCTCCTCGACTGGTCGGAATGAGCAGTTCTTC. Translation gives CASSSSTGRNEQFF.

Ten or more counts support this clonotype. The junction differs from germline at one of its ends, possibly a read error. V and J are TRBV4-1 and TRBJ1-5, with 9 bases fitting TRBD1. This CDR3 comprises 14 residues. Germline V CDR1 and CDR2: MGHRA, YSYEKL. Here the CDR3 reads CASSRQGGDQPQHF. As DNA, the CDR3 is TGTGCCAGCAGCCGACAGGGGGGAGATCAGCCCCAGCATTTT.

This clonotype was seen more than once but under ten times. The chain uses TRBV6-4 and TRBJ1-1; D remains ambiguous. Per germline, CDR1 MRHNA and CDR2 SNTAGT. This CDR3 spans 13 amino acids. Trimming shortened V by 6 bases and J by 3 bases, and 11 bases separated the two germline ends. DNA of the CDR3: TGTGCCAGCAGACGGGCCTACGACACTGAAGCTTTCTTT. Residues: CASRRAYDTEAFF.

This clonotype appeared a few times. The chain couples TRBV5-1 to TRBJ2-1; 8 bases are a match to TRBD2. The germline CDR1 and CDR2 sequences are SGHRS and YFSETQ. The CDR3 totals 15 residues. V shed 4 bases and J 7 bases; nucleotides not matched to a gene: 10. The CDR3 protein is CASSPGTSVRNEQFF. CDR3 nucleotides: TGCGCCAGCAGCCCCGGGACTAGTGTTAGGAATGAGCAGTTCTTC.

Only a few counts were recorded for this clonotype. The chain is built from TRBV7-6 and TRBJ2-3; TRBD2 agrees at 14 bases. CDR1 is SGHVS and CDR2 is FNYEAQ in the germline V gene. The V and J ends lost 1 base and 5 bases, in that order; junction bases with no gene match: 2. The length of the CDR3 is 16 residues. The CDR3 nucleotides are TGTGCCAGCAGCTTAGTGGGACTAGCGGGAGAAGATACGCAGTATTTT. Protein product: CASSLVGLAGEDTQYF.

A few counts support this clonotype. This chain links TRBV7-6 with TRBJ2-3; tentative D call: TRBD2 (6 bases). V lost 1 base to trimming and J lost 7 bases, with 18 bases between them. The germline V gene has CDR1 SGHVS and CDR2 FNYEAQ. This CDR3 comprises 16 residues. The CDR3 DNA sequence: TGTGCCAGCAGCTTAGAGGGCGGGAACCGCCCAAATACGCAGTATTTT. It translates to CASSLEGGNRPNTQYF. The full variable domain, in which reference TRBV7-6 and TRBJ2-3 provide the parts outside the CDR3, is GAGVSQSPRYKVTKRGQDVALRCDPISGHVSLYWYRQALGQGPEFLTYFNYEAQQDKSGLPNDRFSAERPEGSISTLTIQRTEQRDSAMYRCASSLEGGNRPNTQYFGPGTRLTVL.

The chain joins TRBV28 to TRBJ1-2, with 9 bases fitting TRBD1. There are 15 residues in the CDR3. Germline CDR1 is MDHEN and CDR2 is SYDVKM. The ends lost 4 bases at V and 5 bases at J; junction bases unmatched: 8. The CDR3 DNA follows: TGTGCCAGCAGTTCGAGAGGGACAGGGAATTATGGCTACACCTTC. Protein product: CASSSRGTGNYGYTF.

This clonotype appeared many times. The CDR3 DNA follows: TGTGCCATCAGTGAGTCCAGCGGGGGATACAATGAGCAGTTCTTC. Its protein is CAISESSGGYNEQFF. V and J are TRBV10-3 and TRBJ2-1, with 8 nucleotides matching TRBD2. Trimming cost V 0 bases and J 4 bases; bases outside gene matches: 2. Per germline, CDR1 ENHRY and CDR2 SYGVKD. The CDR3 runs 15 residues.

In this sample, this clonotype turned up a few times. The chain has TRBV11-2 and TRBJ1-4; the match to TRBD1 covers 7 bases. J gave up 8 bases and V 5 bases, and 17 bases lay outside the gene matches. Germline CDR1 and CDR2: SGHAT and FQNNGV. The CDR3 sequence is 17 residues long. Written as DNA, the CDR3 is TGTGCCAGCAGCCGAACATTTAAACAGGGGAGAGACGAAAAACTGTTTTTT. It yields the protein CASSRTFKQGRDEKLFF.

This clonotype was picked up a small number of times. The rearrangement links TRBV28 to TRBJ1-4; TRBD1 might be the D (5 bases). The CDR3 loop spans 12 amino acids. Germline V gene lookup returns CDR1 MDHEN and CDR2 SYDVKM. CDR3 nucleotides: TGTCAGGGCGGCAGCCTCCATGAAAAACTGTTTTTT. This sequence encodes CQGGSLHEKLFF.

This clonotype showed up just a few times. One end of the junction fails to match germline, which may point to a read error. The genes are TRBV7-2 and TRBJ2-5; D is undetermined. This CDR3 is 14 amino acids long. CDR1 and CDR2 from the germline V gene are SGHTA and FQGNSA. Here the CDR3 reads CASSVAWDQETQYF. CDR3 coding DNA: TGTGCCAGCAGCGTAGCCTGGGATCAAGAGACCCAGTACTTC. Filled out from reference TRBV7-2 and TRBJ2-5, the complete variable domain reads GAGVSQSPSNKVTEKGKDVELRCDPISGHTALYWYRQSLGQGLEFLIYFQGNSAPDKSGLPSDRFSAERTGGSVSTLTIQRTQQEDSAVYLCASSVAWDQETQYFGPGTRLLVL.

The J gene is TRBJ1-5, the V gene TRBV4-3; the D is unclear. The CDR3 sequence is 15 residues long. Germline CDR1 and CDR2: LGHNA and YSLEER. The V end lost 0 bases, the J end lost 3 bases, and 9 bases lay between the germline ends. The CDR3 is CASSQEAAFNQPQHF. CDR3 nucleotides: TGCGCCAGCAGCCAAGAAGCAGCTTTCAATCAGCCCCAGCATTTT.

In its sample, this clonotype was seen a few times. The chain has TRBV20-1 and TRBJ2-1; TRBD2 matches 9 bases. Losses at the gene ends were 1 base for V and 9 bases for J; bases not matched to a gene: 13. The germline gives CDR1 DFQATT, CDR2 SNEGSKA (reference sequence). The CDR3 totals 16 residues. CDR3 nucleotides: TGCAGTGCTAGAGGTTGGCTAGCGGGAAATAGCGGTGAGCAGTTCTTC. Translating it yields CSARGWLAGNSGEQFF.

For the CDR3, the DNA is TGCAGCGGCCTATTCGCGGGAGGGCCCGGCAATGAGCAGTTCTTC. It codes for CSGLFAGGPGNEQFF. The V gene is TRBV29-1, the J gene TRBJ2-1, with 9 nucleotides matching TRBD2. J lost 6 bases, V lost 7 bases, and 13 bases had no gene match. This CDR3 has 15 residues. Per the germline V gene, CDR1 is SQVTM and CDR2 is ANQGSEA.